These 30 T cell receptor beta chains share one sample of origin, sequenced in a study of blood T cell repertoires in COVID-19. The repertoire was sequenced with immunoSEQ multiplex PCR; TCRdb's copy has only in-frame clones and lacks some. Altogether around 290,000 clones are present, more than 70% being singletons, with the ten largest covering 2% to 2.5%. The sample taken for sequencing was PBMCs or T cells enriched from blood (not recorded which). The receptor source for this set is a woman in her fifties or sixties in a cohort exposed to, infected with or recovered from COVID-19 (not recorded which).

The V call is TRBV4-2, the J call TRBJ2-2; 7 bases are shared with TRBD2. The CDR3 sequence is 16 residues long. J gave up 3 bases and V 3 bases, and 7 bases lay outside the gene matches. The germline gives CDR1 LGHNA, CDR2 YNFKEQ. The CDR3 protein is CASSHSLAEHTGELFF. In DNA form, the CDR3 reads TGTGCCAGCAGCCATTCCCTAGCGGAGCACACCGGGGAGCTGTTTTTT.

CDR3 in amino acids: CASSLTDSVRAGGYTF. CDR3 nucleotides: TGTGCCAGCAGTTTAACGGACAGCGTAAGGGCGGGTGGCTACACCTTC. V and J are TRBV28 and TRBJ1-2; D may be TRBD1 (6 bases). The CDR3 has 16 amino acids. Per germline, CDR1 MDHEN and CDR2 SYDVKM. V was clipped by 2 bases and J by 7 bases, with 20 bases between them.

This clone was observed a single time. At the DNA level, this CDR3 is encoded by other sequences in the same sample as well. This sequence joins TRBV6-5 and TRBJ1-1; D unresolved. Germline-derived CDR1 and CDR2 are MNHEY and SVGAGI. The CDR3 has 14 amino acids. V shed 3 bases and J shed 4 bases, with 12 bases lying between them. CDR3 sequence (DNA): TGTGCCAGCAGTTATTCGCGGGGAGGCACTGAAGCTTTCTTT. This translates into CASSYSRGGTEAFF.

The V gene is TRBV5-1, the J gene TRBJ1-3; possibly TRBD1 for D (6 bases). The CDR3 is made up of 16 amino acids. The V end lost 3 bases, the J end lost 2 bases, and 15 bases lay between the germline ends. The germline CDR1 and CDR2 sequences are SGHRS and YFSETQ. The CDR3 DNA reads TGCGCCAGCAGCTCAGGGGACAACTCCCCTGGAAACACCATATATTTT. It encodes CASSSGDNSPGNTIYF.

This rearrangement joins TRBV4-3 to TRBJ2-1; TRBD2 matches at 11 bases. This CDR3 region has 15 residues. Germline V gives CDR1 LGHNA, CDR2 YSLEER. V trimming: 3 bases; J trimming: 7 bases; junction bases outside the gene matches: 5. The CDR3 DNA sequence: TGCGCCAGCAGCCACTTAGCGGGAGGGAGGAATGAGCAGTTCTTC. This gives the protein CASSHLAGGRNEQFF.

This chain joins TRBV5-1 and TRBJ2-7, with 11 bases that match TRBD1. V was pared by 3 bases and J by 6 bases, with 14 bases of the junction left unmatched. From germline, CDR1 is SGHRS and CDR2 YFSETQ. This CDR3 is built from 17 residues. CDR3 protein: CASSSTGTGGFLAEQYF. For the CDR3, the DNA is TGCGCCAGCAGCTCAACCGGGACAGGGGGATTCCTAGCCGAGCAGTACTTC. Variable domain in full (rest from reference TRBV5-1 and TRBJ2-7): KAGVTQTPRYLIKTRGQQVTLSCSPISGHRSVSWYQQTPGQGLQFLFEYFSETQRNKGNFPGRFSGRQFSNSRSEMNVSTLELGDSALYLCASSSTGTGGFLAEQYFGPGTRLTVT.

The chain has TRBV19 and TRBJ1-5; no clear D. Trimming cost V 4 bases and J 0 bases, with 7 bases left between them. CDR3 length: 14 residues. From germline, CDR1 is LNHDA and CDR2 SQIVND (reference sequence). CDR3 sequence: CASSNGYSNQPQHF. CDR3 nucleotides: TGTGCCAGTAGTAACGGTTATAGCAATCAGCCCCAGCATTTT.

The sample holds one count of this clone. The gene calls are TRBV5-1 and TRBJ1-1; a possible D gene is TRBD1 (6 bases). This CDR3 region has 13 residues. Germline values: CDR1 SGHRS, CDR2 YFSETQ. The ends were cut back, 5 bases at V and 1 base at J, with 9 bases in the middle. This CDR3 is CASRLGANTEAFF. In DNA form, the CDR3 reads TGCGCCAGCAGACTGGGGGCGAACACTGAAGCTTTCTTT.

The CDR3 region is CASSYGRDYGYTF. The CDR3 DNA is TGTGCCAGCAGTTACGGCAGGGACTATGGCTACACCTTC. V is TRBV6-5 and J is TRBJ1-2; tentatively, D is TRBD1 (5 bases). V gave up 2 bases and J gave up 3 bases, with 7 bases separating them. Germline-derived CDR1 and CDR2 are MNHEY and SVGAGI. This CDR3 is 13 amino acids long.

This chain links TRBV12-3 or TRBV12-4 with TRBJ1-1, with D possibly being TRBD1 (5 bases). The germline V and J ends were trimmed by 8 bases and 11 bases, with 18 bases remaining between them. There are 12 residues in the CDR3. The CDR3, as DNA: TGTGCCAGCGCCCTCAGGGATCTCGGGGCTTTCTTT. It yields the protein CASALRDLGAFF.

To note about this clone: One end of the junction varies from germline; a read error may be responsible. The chain combines TRBV2 with TRBJ2-7, with D tentatively TRBD1 (5 bases). This CDR3 region has 11 residues. The V gene's germline CDR1 is SNHLY and CDR2 FYNNEI. CDR3 region: CASSDGEGVDF. The CDR3 DNA reads TGTGCCAGCAGTGATGGGGAAGGGGTCGACTTC.

The genes are TRBV29-1 and TRBJ2-1; 10 bases are shared with TRBD1. The CDR3 has 15 residues. Per germline, CDR1 SQVTM and CDR2 ANQGSEA. With 1 base clipped from V and 7 bases from J, the junction kept 7 bases outside the gene matches. As DNA, the CDR3 is TGCAGCGTTGAAGTGGGACAGGGGAGGTGGAATGAGCAGTTCTTC. This gives the protein CSVEVGQGRWNEQFF.

The chain is built from TRBV18 and TRBJ1-3, with 7 bases lining up with TRBD1. Germline loops: CDR1 KGHSH, CDR2 LQKENI. Trimming removed 6 bases from V and 0 bases from J; junction bases left unmatched: 8. This CDR3 contains 16 residues. Here the CDR3 DNA reads TGTGCCAGCTCTCGGGACAGTTTCTACTCTGGAAACACCATATATTTT. This codes for CASSRDSFYSGNTIYF. The full variable domain, with the rest looked up from reference TRBV18 and TRBJ1-3, is NAGVMQNPRHLVRRRGQEARLRCSPMKGHSHVYWYRQLPEEGLKFMVYLQKENIIDESGMPKERFSAEFPKEGPSILRIQQVVRGDSAAYFCASSRDSFYSGNTIYFGEGSWLTVV.

The chain uses TRBV5-4 and TRBJ2-3, with a possible D match to TRBD2 (5 bases). Germline V gene data show CDR1 as SGHNT and CDR2 as YYREEE (reference sequence). Between the trimmed V and J ends, which lost 0 bases and 5 bases, there was a span of 10 bases. This CDR3 has 14 amino acids. Here the CDR3 DNA reads TGTGCCAGCAGCTTGGGATCCCGGGGAGATACGCAGTATTTT. It is translated as CASSLGSRGDTQYF.

The chain couples TRBV5-1 to TRBJ2-7; D not certain. The CDR3 sequence is 14 residues long. Trimming cost V 6 bases and J 2 bases, with 15 bases left between them. The V gene's germline CDR1 is SGHRS and CDR2 YFSETQ. The CDR3 sequence: CASTFTTWPYEQYF. DNA for the CDR3: TGCGCCAGCACCTTTACGACATGGCCCTACGAGCAGTACTTC.

This chain links TRBV3-1 (or the pseudogene TRBV3-2) with TRBJ1-5; D is undetermined. This CDR3 is 13 amino acids long. The V end was cut by 4 bases, the J end by 3 bases, with 7 bases between. Germline CDR1 and CDR2: LGHDT and YNNKEL (reference sequence). CDR3 protein: CASSRGDNQPQHF. The CDR3, as DNA: TGTGCCAGCAGCCGCGGGGACAATCAGCCCCAGCATTTT.

The chain combines TRBV19 with TRBJ2-1; 12 nucleotides match TRBD2. The CDR3 has 16 amino acids. J was trimmed by 6 bases and V by 5 bases; bases with no gene match: 8. The germline V gene encodes CDR1 LNHDA and CDR2 SQIVND (reference sequence). The CDR3 spells CASSPDGLAGTNEQFF. The CDR3 DNA reads TGTGCCAGTAGTCCCGATGGACTAGCGGGAACCAATGAGCAGTTCTTC.

The V gene is TRBV2, the J gene TRBJ1-5; 9 bases map to TRBD1. The CDR3 contains 14 residues. CDR1 and CDR2 (germline): SNHLY, FYNNEI. V lost 6 bases, J lost 4 bases, and 4 bases stayed unmatched. The CDR3 DNA is TGTGCCAGCAGGGACAGGGGTAGGAATCAGCCCCAGCATTTT. Translation gives CASRDRGRNQPQHF.

The rearrangement uses TRBV5-1 and TRBJ2-2; possibly TRBD2 for D (5 bases). This CDR3 has 15 residues. Trimming stripped 0 bases from V and 1 base from J, with 7 bases between. Germline V lookup: CDR1 SGHRS, CDR2 YFSETQ. CDR3 sequence (DNA): TGCGCCAGCAGCTTGGGACTATTGAACACCGGGGAGCTGTTTTTT. It codes for CASSLGLLNTGELFF.

This sequence joins TRBV7-6 and TRBJ2-1, with D unclear. Trimming left V 8 bases short and J 0 bases short, with 11 bases between. Germline V gene lookup returns CDR1 SGHVS and CDR2 FNYEAQ. The CDR3 runs 14 residues. CDR3 nucleotides: TGTGCCAGCGGCAGACCGGGCTCCTACAATGAGCAGTTCTTC. Translating it yields CASGRPGSYNEQFF.

The chain carries TRBV30 and TRBJ2-1; 13 nucleotides match TRBD2. The germline V gene has CDR1 GTSNPN and CDR2 SVGIG (reference sequence). V was pared by 1 base and J by 7 bases, with 7 bases of the junction left unmatched. The CDR3 sequence is 16 residues long. The CDR3 spells CAWSEFGLAGDNEQFF. The CDR3 coding sequence is TGTGCCTGGAGTGAGTTCGGACTAGCGGGAGATAATGAGCAGTTCTTC.

This rearrangement joins TRBV20-1 to TRBJ2-7; D is possibly TRBD1 (5 bases). The germline V gene encodes CDR1 DFQATT and CDR2 SNEGSKA (reference sequence). The V end was cut by 3 bases, the J end by 5 bases, with 20 bases between. The length of the CDR3 is 15 residues. CDR3 in DNA: TGCAGTGCTAGTGGAGCTAAGGGGATTGTCGACGAGCAGTACTTC. It codes for CSASGAKGIVDEQYF.

The chain recombines TRBV24-1 with TRBJ2-3; D gene unclear. This CDR3 spans 14 amino acids. Looked up from germline, CDR1 is KGHDR and CDR2 is SFDVKD. Trimming pared 1 base from V and 0 bases from J, leaving 4 bases between. CDR3 protein: CATSDFPSTDTQYF. The CDR3 DNA sequence: TGTGCCACCAGTGATTTCCCTAGCACAGATACGCAGTATTTT.

The chain has TRBV10-3 and TRBJ2-1; no clear D gene. Trimming cost V 2 bases and J 8 bases, with 10 bases left between them. CDR1 and CDR2 from the germline V gene are ENHRY and SYGVKD. The length of the CDR3 is 13 residues. The chain's CDR3 is CAISEMARYEQFF. The CDR3 DNA follows: TGTGCCATCAGTGAGATGGCTAGATATGAGCAGTTCTTC.

V is TRBV6-2 or TRBV6-3 and J is TRBJ2-1, with 9 bases matching TRBD2. V shed 7 bases and J 1 base; nucleotides not matched to a gene: 8. Per the germline V gene, CDR1 is MNHEY and CDR2 is SVGEGT. The CDR3 totals 16 residues. The CDR3 reads CASTPVAGGSYNEQFF. In DNA form, the CDR3 reads TGTGCCAGCACCCCGGTCGCGGGAGGGTCCTACAATGAGCAGTTCTTC.

V gene TRBV11-2 combines with J gene TRBJ2-7, with 9 bases lining up with TRBD2. Germline CDR1 SGHAT, CDR2 FQNNGV. This CDR3 spans 18 amino acids. V dropped 5 bases and J dropped 3; count of bases not matched to a gene: 17. The DNA for the CDR3 is TGTGCCAGCAGCCTCGTAGGGGGTTTAGCGGGAGCCCTCTACGAGCAGTACTTC. This gives the protein CASSLVGGLAGALYEQYF.

This sequence joins TRBV24-1 and TRBJ2-3, with 7 bases lining up with TRBD1. Trimming took 3 bases from V and 5 from J; bases not matched to a gene: 7. The length of the CDR3 is 15 residues. From germline, CDR1 is KGHDR and CDR2 SFDVKD. CDR3 region: CATSDTGVTRDTQYF. DNA for the CDR3: TGTGCCACCAGTGATACAGGGGTCACACGAGATACGCAGTATTTT.

The CDR3 region has the DNA TGTGCCAGCATTACCCCGGACAGGGAGTATGGCTACACCTTC. Translating gives CASITPDREYGYTF. The rearrangement joins TRBV6-5 to TRBJ1-2, with 8 bases that match TRBD1. The germline V gene encodes CDR1 MNHEY and CDR2 SVGAGI. The J segment lost 5 bases and the V segment lost 7 bases, leaving 9 bases of the junction unmatched. CDR3 size: 14 residues.

This sequence joins TRBV21-1 and TRBJ1-1; no DNA check was done on the table's D call, TRBD1. TRBV21-1 is a recognized pseudogene. This CDR3 has 17 amino acids. The CDR3: CASSNVSLKGAGTEAFF. Here the CDR3 DNA reads TGTGCCAGCAGCAACGTATCTCTTAAGGGGGCTGGCACTGAAGCTTTCTTT.

The V call is TRBV5-6, the J call TRBJ1-2, with 12 positions matching TRBD1. The CDR3 covers 17 residues. The J segment lost 8 bases and the V segment lost 4 bases, leaving 15 bases of the junction unmatched. Germline lookup yields CDR1 SGHDT and CDR2 YYEEEE. The CDR3 DNA sequence: TGTGCCAGCAGCAGAGGGACAGGGGGCTACCGCACAGGCGGCTACACCTTC. As protein: CASSRGTGGYRTGGYTF.